What follows is one TCR beta chain and its context. Its antigen remains unidentified. At the DNA level, this CDR3 is encoded by other sequences in the same sample as well. 13 Jbeta primers and 60 Vbeta primers were used for the PCR. Only in-frame clones appear in the TCRdb table, and some are missing; sequencing was by immunoSEQ multiplex PCR. The sample shows 100,000 or so clones, about 16% of them seen only once. The sample originates from a study of cytomegalovirus exposure and HLA in healthy donors. Notes on the study in general: It was reported that the classifier diagnosed cytomegalovirus status with high specificity and sensitivity in both the original and validation cohorts.

The sequenced material came from PBMCs. This TCR derives from a female donor in good health and CMV-seronegative.

This CDR3 reads CASSLGPQETQYF. In DNA form, the CDR3 reads TGTGCCAGCAGCTTAGGGCCCCAAGAGACCCAGTACTTC. This chain uses TRBV7-2 with TRBJ2-5; D ambiguous. The germline gives CDR1 SGHTA, CDR2 FQGNSA. V lost 1 base, J lost 1 base, and 4 bases lay in between. CDR3 length equals 13 residues. Variable domain in full (rest from reference TRBV7-2 and TRBJ2-5): GAGVSQSPSNKVTEKGKDVELRCDPISGHTALYWYRQSLGQGLEFLIYFQGNSAPDKSGLPSDRFSAERTGGSVSTLTIQRTQQEDSAVYLCASSLGPQETQYFGPGTRLLVL.